This paragraph reports one T cell receptor (beta chain). The source of the sample is a study of technical replicates of blood from a few donors. Germline V gene lookup returns CDR1 GTSNPN and CDR2 SVGIG (reference sequence). The CDR3 spans 13 residues. V shed 2 bases and J 5 bases; nucleotides not matched to a gene: 4. Produced via immunoSEQ multiplex PCR; TCRdb's table is partial and in-frame only. The table lists about 72,000 clones, roughly 92% of them singletons. The specimen was T cells isolated from PBMCs. The TCR sequence derives from a human donor in good health. The V and J genes are TRBV30 and TRBJ2-5; TRBD1 agrees at 8 bases. CDR3 nucleotide sequence: TGTGCCTGGAGTAGTGGACAGGGCGAGACCCAGTACTTC. It specifies CAWSSGQGETQYF.